This entry describes one T cell receptor beta chain. This clone was found a few times. Its antigen is currently not known. No base qualities exist here, and no much larger clone lies one base off it. This entry belongs to a study of blood T cell repertoires in COVID-19 (dated by TCRdb to the early 2020s). For the study in its entirety: Samples from collaborators originated in the United States, Italy and Spain and spanned both the acute and convalescent phases of COVID-19. Where available, HLA class I and class II types were obtained from metadata supplied by the sample provider rather than from assay-based typing. A freely available public database, intended as a resource for researchers studying the immune response to SARS-CoV-2, is where the repertoires were released. The samples were drawn from the first 160 participants of the ongoing ImmuneRACE study and from about 1,200 subjects provided by 6 global collaborators. Sample metadata almost always included a de-identified subject ID, COVID-19 status, age in years and sex. The dataset comprised deeply sampled blood TCRbeta repertoires from subjects exposed to, actively infected with, or recovered from COVID-19. The material from the prospective study consisted of cDNA or gDNA derived from T cells, B-cell-depleted T cells, or PBMCs. Broader findings and caveats from the paper: Clinical and demographic metadata were provided uncurated, with the amount varying by source and participant.

The CDR3 measures 15 amino acids from cysteine to phenylalanine. Left in the record is the CDR3 DNA by itself, 45 bases read in frame from the first base. The germline V gene provides CDR1 SGDLS and CDR2 YYNGEE. Compared with germline, V lacks 4 bases and J lacks 5 bases; bases without a gene match: 9. TCRbeta CDR3 regions were amplified from genomic DNA using the immunoSEQ Assay, a bias-controlled multiplex PCR. The paper's processing steps were these. Nucleated cell counts per sample were estimated from amplification of reference gene primers within the assay. To quantify the absolute abundance of each unique TCRbeta CDR3 rearrangement, sequence reads were collapsed and filtered. Productive Simpson clonality was computed per sample as the square root of Simpson's diversity index over productive rearrangements. TCRdb carries this immuneACCESS record with in-frame sequences only. Its versions omit some clonotypes, under half of them owing to an unresolved V gene in the studies checked, with the rest unexplained. V, J and clone size were drawn from that table, and D and trimming were deduced from the DNA. Present in this sample are 97,000 or so clones, 70% to 85% of which were seen just once. The ten largest clonotypes hold about 9.4% of the sample.

Each collaborating institution followed its own protocols to collect whole blood in K2EDTA tubes. Collaborator samples were shipped for TCRbeta analysis as frozen whole blood, isolated PBMCs, or DNA extracted from either sample type. The clonotype comes from a man in his 70s with acute or convalescent COVID-19. The V and J genes are TRBV9 and TRBJ2-1; 7 middle bases align to TRBD2. The sequencing input was peripheral blood. The CDR3 protein: CASSPWTSYNNEQFF. The DNA is as follows: TGTGCCAGCAGCCCGTGGACTAGTTATAACAATGAGCAGTTCTTC.